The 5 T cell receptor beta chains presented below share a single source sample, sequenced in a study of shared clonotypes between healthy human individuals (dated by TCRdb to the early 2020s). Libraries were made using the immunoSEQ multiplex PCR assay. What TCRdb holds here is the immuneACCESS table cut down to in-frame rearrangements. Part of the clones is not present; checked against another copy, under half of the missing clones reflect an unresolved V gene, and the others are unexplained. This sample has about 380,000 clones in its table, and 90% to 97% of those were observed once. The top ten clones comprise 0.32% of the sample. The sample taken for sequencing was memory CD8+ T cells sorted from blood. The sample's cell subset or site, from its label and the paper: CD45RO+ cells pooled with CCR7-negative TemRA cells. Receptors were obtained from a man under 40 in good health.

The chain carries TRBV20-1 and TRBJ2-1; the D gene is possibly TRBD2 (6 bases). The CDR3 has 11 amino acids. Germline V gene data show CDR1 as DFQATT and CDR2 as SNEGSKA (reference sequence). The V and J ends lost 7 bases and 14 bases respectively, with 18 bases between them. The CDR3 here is CSVSSVSEEFF. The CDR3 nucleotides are TGCAGTGTGTCTAGCGTATCAGAGGAGTTCTTC.

Here the CDR3 reads CASSLNYGGKFF. CDR3 nucleotides: TGTGCCAGCAGCTTGAACTATGGGGGAAAGTTCTTC. This chain links TRBV7-6 with TRBJ2-1; D could derive from TRBD1 or TRBD2 (5 bases each). CDR3 size: 12 residues. Looked up from germline, CDR1 is SGHVS and CDR2 is FNYEAQ. V dropped 3 bases and J dropped 14 bases, with 14 bases sitting between them.

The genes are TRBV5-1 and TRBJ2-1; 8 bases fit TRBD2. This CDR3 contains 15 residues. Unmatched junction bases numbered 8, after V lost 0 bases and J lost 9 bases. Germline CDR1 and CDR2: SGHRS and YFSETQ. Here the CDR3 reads CASSLGGGLGSEQFF. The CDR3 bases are TGCGCCAGCAGCTTGGGCGGGGGACTAGGGAGTGAGCAGTTCTTC.

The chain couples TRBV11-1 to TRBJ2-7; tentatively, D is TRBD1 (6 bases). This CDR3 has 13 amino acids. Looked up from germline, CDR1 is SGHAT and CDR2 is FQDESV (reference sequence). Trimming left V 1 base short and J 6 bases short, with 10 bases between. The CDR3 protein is CASSLGTQGEQYF. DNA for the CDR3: TGTGCCAGCAGCTTAGGGACACAGGGCGAGCAGTACTTC.

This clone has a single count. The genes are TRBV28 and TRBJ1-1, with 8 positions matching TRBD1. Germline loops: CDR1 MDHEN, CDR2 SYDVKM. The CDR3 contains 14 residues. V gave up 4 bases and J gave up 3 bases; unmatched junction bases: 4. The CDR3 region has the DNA TGTGCCAGCAGTTCTCCGGGACAGGACACTGAAGCTTTCTTT. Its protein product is CASSSPGQDTEAFF.